The clone carrying this T cell receptor beta chain was recorded once. This sample stems from a study of blood T cell repertoires in COVID-19. Study-level background: Donors in the United States, Italy and Spain gave samples during acute or convalescent COVID-19. PBMCs, B-cell-depleted T cells, or T cells were the source of the cDNA or gDNA that made up the material.

In the authors' workflow: Counts of nucleated cells, estimated from reference gene primer amplification, were obtained. TCRdb's copy holds only in-frame clones and misses some; the assay was immunoSEQ multiplex PCR. V and J calls and clone size are those listed in that table; D and trimming were worked out from the DNA. In the table there are about 260,000 clones, over 75% of which are singletons. The clonotype was recovered from a human donor in a cohort sampled during active COVID-19. The sample comprised peripheral blood.

The CDR3 region has the DNA TGCAGCGTTGAGGCAGGCAAGAACACTGAAGCTTTCTTT. Its translation is CSVEAGKNTEAFF. The chain recombines TRBV29-1 with TRBJ1-1, with D uncertain. V was clipped by 3 bases and J by 1 base, with 9 bases between them. CDR3 size: 13 residues. Germline-derived CDR1 and CDR2 are SQVTM and ANQGSEA.